Below, 32 T cell receptor beta chains from the same sample are listed, as sequenced in a study of cytomegalovirus exposure and HLA in healthy donors. The PCR was carried out with 60 Vbeta primers and 13 Jbeta primers. Measured with immunoSEQ multiplex PCR; TCRdb has only the in-frame clones, and not every one. The sample includes 90,000 to 95,000 clones, approximately 80% seen only once; the top ten take roughly 2%. Sequencing input: PBMCs. Receptor source: a man between 18 and 35 years old in good health and CMV-seronegative.

The chain employs TRBV29-1 and TRBJ2-6; 8 bases are shared with TRBD2. V shed 0 bases, J shed 3 bases, and the junction held 13 bases outside the gene matches. The CDR3 sequence is 19 residues long. CDR1 and CDR2 from the germline V gene are SQVTM and ANQGSEA. The CDR3 loop is CSVEDPPHSGGFGANVLTF. CDR3 DNA: TGCAGCGTTGAAGATCCCCCACACAGCGGGGGTTTTGGGGCCAACGTCCTGACTTTC.

This clone was observed a single time. The rearrangement uses TRBV5-1 and TRBJ2-6, with D tentatively TRBD1 (5 bases). Trimming cost V 4 bases and J 0 bases, with 11 bases left between them. The CDR3 is 16 residues long. Germline loops: CDR1 SGHRS, CDR2 YFSETQ. CDR3 residues: CASSPDTSSGANVLTF. The CDR3 DNA is TGCGCCAGCAGCCCGGACACCTCCTCTGGGGCCAACGTCCTGACTTTC.

This clone was observed a few times. The rearrangement uses TRBV5-1 and TRBJ2-5; a possible D gene is TRBD2 (5 bases). The CDR3 is made up of 13 amino acids. Trimming took off 1 base at V and 4 bases at J, with 8 bases between the two ends. CDR1 is SGHRS, CDR2 YFSETQ, per germline. The CDR3 is CASSLTGSETQYF. The CDR3 DNA is TGCGCCAGCAGCTTGACGGGGTCAGAGACCCAGTACTTC.

This clone was seen just once. This chain links TRBV2 with TRBJ1-3; weak D call: TRBD1 (5 bases). The CDR3 consists of 16 residues. Germline V CDR1 and CDR2: SNHLY, FYNNEI. V was clipped by 5 bases and J by 0 bases, with 14 bases between them. The CDR3 protein is CASSTDRWSSGNTIYF. CDR3 in DNA: TGTGCCAGCAGTACAGACAGATGGAGCTCTGGAAACACCATATATTTT.

The gene calls are TRBV25-1 and TRBJ1-5; tentative D call: TRBD1 (5 bases). V was trimmed by 1 base and J by 10 bases, leaving 17 bases between them. Germline values: CDR1 MGHDK, CDR2 SYGVNS. The CDR3 covers 15 residues. CDR3 nucleotide sequence: TGTGCCAGCAGTGAATCGGGGGGTTACGACTCACCCCAGCATTTT. It yields the protein CASSESGGYDSPQHF.

The genes are TRBV18 and TRBJ2-1, with 9 bases that match TRBD2. V lost 6 bases, J lost 2 bases, and 5 bases stayed unmatched. Looked up from germline, CDR1 is KGHSH and CDR2 is LQKENI. The CDR3 is 15 amino acids. CDR3 in amino acids: CASSFSGGTYNEQFF. The DNA for the CDR3 is TGTGCCAGCTCTTTTAGCGGGGGTACCTACAATGAGCAGTTCTTC. The whole variable domain, remainder taken from reference TRBV18 and TRBJ2-1, is NAGVMQNPRHLVRRRGQEARLRCSPMKGHSHVYWYRQLPEEGLKFMVYLQKENIIDESGMPKERFSAEFPKEGPSILRIQQVVRGDSAAYFCASSFSGGTYNEQFFGPGTRLTVL.

V is TRBV30 and J is TRBJ1-1, with D hard to call. Looked up from germline, CDR1 is GTSNPN and CDR2 is SVGIG (reference sequence). Trimming shortened V by 1 base and J by 3 bases, and 15 bases separated the two germline ends. The length of the CDR3 is 15 residues. CDR3 in amino acids: CAWSGLRAADTEAFF. CDR3 DNA: TGTGCCTGGAGTGGACTGAGAGCGGCGGACACTGAAGCTTTCTTT.

The V call is TRBV7-6, the J call TRBJ2-7, with 7 bases identical to TRBD2. This CDR3 is built from 14 residues. Germline V lookup: CDR1 SGHVS, CDR2 FNYEAQ. V lost 6 bases to trimming and J lost 6 bases; unmatched junction nucleotides: 11. CDR3 nucleotide sequence: TGTGCCAGCAGACAAACGACTAGCTTAGGCGAGCAGTACTTC. The encoded protein is CASRQTTSLGEQYF.

The chain joins TRBV18 to TRBJ1-2; D is unclear. Trimming left V 3 bases short and J 4 bases short, with 18 bases between. This CDR3 is 16 amino acids long. Germline CDR1 is KGHSH and CDR2 is LQKENI. This chain's CDR3 is CASSPRGQPFSYGYTF. The CDR3 DNA is TGTGCCAGCTCACCTCGCGGGCAACCATTCTCCTATGGCTACACCTTC.

On this clone: This may arise from a read error, as a much more abundant clone is one base away. This chain connects TRBV4-2 to TRBJ1-4; 8 bases fit TRBD1. CDR3 size: 19 residues. Losses at the gene ends were 0 bases for V and 8 bases for J; bases not matched to a gene: 17. The germline gives CDR1 LGHNA, CDR2 YNFKEQ. The CDR3 nucleotides read TGTGCCAGCAGCCAAGAGCGGGGAGACTCCGGGACAGGAAGCGAAAAACTGTTTTTT. Amino acid sequence: CASSQERGDSGTGSEKLFF.

This rearrangement joins TRBV28 to TRBJ1-1; D possibly corresponds to TRBD1 (5 bases). Trimming pared 3 bases from V and 4 bases from J, leaving 12 bases between. CDR3 length equals 14 residues. The V gene's germline CDR1 is MDHEN and CDR2 SYDVKM. The CDR3 region has the DNA TGTGCCAGCAGTTTTCCAGGGTCGGGCACTGAAGCTTTCTTT. Translation gives CASSFPGSGTEAFF.

V and J are TRBV7-9 and TRBJ2-7; 11 nucleotides match TRBD2. Germline trimming cut 5 bases from V and 0 bases from J; bases unmatched to any gene: 6. This CDR3 has 16 residues. The germline V gene encodes CDR1 SEHNR and CDR2 FQNEAQ (reference sequence). The CDR3 here is CASSPPSGGSSYEQYF. As DNA, the CDR3 is TGTGCCAGCAGCCCTCCTAGCGGGGGGTCCTCCTACGAGCAGTACTTC.

Concerning this clone: At the DNA level, this CDR3 is encoded by other sequences in the same sample as well. The chain joins TRBV6-5 to TRBJ1-1; 7 bases align to TRBD1. Germline V gives CDR1 MNHEY, CDR2 SVGAGI. This CDR3 comprises 13 residues. After removal of 6 bases from V and 8 bases from J, the junction contained 9 bases not matched to a gene. The CDR3 DNA follows: TGTGCCAGCAGGATGACAGGGACGACAGAAGCTTTCTTT. As protein: CASRMTGTTEAFF.

The J gene is TRBJ1-2, the V gene TRBV5-6, with 8 bases fitting TRBD1. Trimming took 3 bases from V and 8 from J; bases not matched to a gene: 12. The CDR3 consists of 15 residues. Germline-derived CDR1 and CDR2 are SGHDT and YYEEEE. CDR3 sequence reads: CASSSIQGALVGYTF. In nucleotides, the CDR3 is TGTGCCAGCAGCTCGATTCAGGGGGCGCTAGTGGGCTACACCTTC. Together with reference TRBV5-6 and TRBJ1-2, the CDR3 gives the full variable domain: DAGVTQSPTHLIKTRGQQVTLRCSPKSGHDTVSWYQQALGQGPQFIFQYYEEEERQRGNFPDRFSGHQFPNYSSELNVNALLLGDSALYLCASSSIQGALVGYTFGSGTRLTVV.

This chain uses TRBV18 with TRBJ1-2, with D possibly being TRBD1 (5 bases). This CDR3 is built from 14 residues. V lost 2 bases and J lost 0, with 7 bases in between. The germline V gene encodes CDR1 KGHSH and CDR2 LQKENI. The CDR3 loop reads CASSPVQANYGYTF. As DNA, the CDR3 is TGTGCCAGCTCACCAGTACAGGCTAACTATGGCTACACCTTC.

The chain employs TRBV4-1 and TRBJ1-2; D may be TRBD1 (6 bases). V was clipped by 3 bases and J by 2 bases, with 13 bases between them. Per germline, CDR1 MGHRA and CDR2 YSYEKL. This CDR3 region has 15 residues. CDR3 region: CASSQGAGNNYGYTF. DNA of the CDR3: TGCGCCAGCAGCCAGGGGGCGGGTAACAACTATGGCTACACCTTC.

The chain couples TRBV30 to TRBJ1-6; D is unclear. The CDR3 sequence is 13 residues long. Between the trimmed V and J ends, which lost 2 bases and 6 bases, there was a span of 8 bases. CDR1 is GTSNPN and CDR2 is SVGIG in the germline V gene (reference sequence). The CDR3 region is CAWSPQFNSPLHF. For the CDR3, the DNA is TGTGCCTGGAGTCCACAGTTTAATTCACCCCTCCACTTT.

The chain joins TRBV27 to TRBJ2-7; 11 bases map to TRBD1. Germline-derived CDR1 and CDR2 are MNHEY and SMNVEV (reference sequence). The length of the CDR3 is 12 residues. V lost 7 bases and J lost 6; bases outside the gene matches: 2. The CDR3 region is CASTGTGGEQYF. The CDR3 bases are TGTGCCAGCACCGGGACAGGGGGCGAGCAGTACTTC.

The chain joins TRBV6-4 to TRBJ2-3; 9 bases align to TRBD1. This CDR3 region has 16 residues. Per germline, CDR1 MRHNA and CDR2 SNTAGT. Germline trimming cut 9 bases from V and 1 base from J; bases unmatched to any gene: 11. The CDR3 loop reads CARRITGGVGTDTQYF. CDR3 sequence (DNA): TGTGCCAGACGAATCACAGGGGGCGTAGGCACAGATACGCAGTATTTT.

This clone was recorded once. This chain uses TRBV6-6 with TRBJ1-1; 8 bases are a match to TRBD1. Germline lookup yields CDR1 MNHNY and CDR2 SVGAGI (reference sequence). V trimming: 7 bases; J trimming: 3 bases; junction bases outside the gene matches: 7. This CDR3 spans 14 amino acids. CDR3 sequence reads: CASTRRGLDTEAFF. For the CDR3, the DNA is TGTGCCAGCACTCGCAGGGGGCTCGACACTGAAGCTTTCTTT.

This clone came up once. The chain carries TRBV12-5 and TRBJ2-7, with TRBD1 matching 12 bases. With 4 bases clipped from V and 0 bases from J, the junction kept 19 bases outside the gene matches. This CDR3 contains 21 residues. Germline V gives CDR1 LGHNT, CDR2 FRNRAP. The CDR3 coding sequence is TGTGCTAGTGGTTCCTTCCTGGGACAGGGGGCACAATACCTTCTCTCCTACGAGCAGTACTTC. It yields the protein CASGSFLGQGAQYLLSYEQYF.

With respect to this clone: This CDR3 is also generated by other DNA sequences in the sample. The gene calls are TRBV19 and TRBJ1-5, with 11 nucleotides matching TRBD1. V lost 8 bases and J lost 2; bases outside the gene matches: 2. This CDR3 region has 14 residues. The V gene's germline CDR1 is LNHDA and CDR2 SQIVND (reference sequence). DNA of the CDR3: TGTGCCAGTTCGGGACAGGGGGGCAATCAGCCCCAGCATTTT. Its translation is CASSGQGGNQPQHF.

This clone was counted only a few times. This chain joins TRBV27 and TRBJ2-1; no definite D call. The CDR3 is made up of 14 amino acids. CDR1 is MNHEY and CDR2 is SMNVEV in the germline V gene (reference sequence). Trimming cost V 5 bases and J 3 bases, with 11 bases left between them. CDR3 bases: TGTGCCAGCAGTGAGACTGGTTTCTACAATGAGCAGTTCTTC. Encoded protein: CASSETGFYNEQFF.

CDR3 in amino acids: CASSQDMIQRGWEQYF. CDR3 nucleotide sequence: TGTGCCAGCAGCCAAGATATGATCCAGCGGGGTTGGGAGCAGTACTTC. The gene calls are TRBV4-2 and TRBJ2-7; 7 bases line up with TRBD2. The CDR3 extends over 16 amino acids. Looked up from germline, CDR1 is LGHNA and CDR2 is YNFKEQ. Trimming cost V 0 bases and J 7 bases; bases outside gene matches: 12.

The CDR3 protein is CASSLAGTMVTDTQYF. CDR3 bases: TGCGCCAGCAGCTTGGCCGGGACTATGGTCACAGATACGCAGTATTTT. This chain connects TRBV5-1 to TRBJ2-3; 7 positions agree with TRBD2. The CDR3 runs to 16 residues. CDR1 and CDR2 (germline): SGHRS, YFSETQ. V was clipped by 0 bases and J by 2 bases; unmatched bases: 6. The full variable domain, its missing parts supplied by reference TRBV5-1 and TRBJ2-3, is KAGVTQTPRYLIKTRGQQVTLSCSPISGHRSVSWYQQTPGQGLQFLFEYFSETQRNKGNFPGRFSGRQFSNSRSEMNVSTLELGDSALYLCASSLAGTMVTDTQYFGPGTRLTVL.

The gene calls are TRBV4-1 and TRBJ1-3; D may be TRBD1 (5 bases). The CDR3 is made up of 16 amino acids. Looked up from germline, CDR1 is MGHRA and CDR2 is YSYEKL. Trimming left V 1 base short and J 0 bases short, with 10 bases between. The CDR3 loop is CASSQVGRDSGNTIYF. The CDR3 region has the DNA TGCGCCAGCAGCCAAGTTGGCAGGGACTCTGGAAACACCATATATTTT.

V and J are TRBV5-1 and TRBJ2-2; TRBD1 matches 8 bases. V lost 2 bases to trimming and J lost 5 bases; unmatched junction nucleotides: 5. The CDR3 is made up of 15 amino acids. Germline loops: CDR1 SGHRS, CDR2 YFSETQ. In nucleotides, the CDR3 is TGCGCCAGCAGCTTACAAACAGGGGGAACCGGGGAGCTGTTTTTT. Translated, it gives CASSLQTGGTGELFF.

The rearrangement links TRBV19 to TRBJ1-5, with 11 bases fitting TRBD1. The CDR3 is 16 residues long. Germline V CDR1 and CDR2: LNHDA, SQIVND (reference sequence). V shed 0 bases, J shed 2 bases, and the junction held 0 bases outside the gene matches. The CDR3 region is CASSIEGQGGNQPQHF. CDR3 DNA sequence: TGTGCCAGTAGTATAGAGGGACAGGGGGGCAATCAGCCCCAGCATTTT.

The chain employs TRBV19 and TRBJ1-4, with 12 positions matching TRBD1. Germline V gene lookup returns CDR1 LNHDA and CDR2 SQIVND (reference sequence). The CDR3 runs 14 residues. V was pared by 7 bases and J by 9 bases, with 6 bases of the junction left unmatched. The CDR3 region has the DNA TGTGCCAGTACCTCGGGACAGGGGGCCCAAAAACTGTTTTTT. It is translated as CASTSGQGAQKLFF.

This sequence joins TRBV5-4 and TRBJ2-1; TRBD2 matches 12 bases. V trimming: 1 base; J trimming: 8 bases; junction bases outside the gene matches: 4. The CDR3 contains 15 residues. Looked up from germline, CDR1 is SGHNT and CDR2 is YYREEE (reference sequence). CDR3 sequence: CASSLKLAGGYEQFF. CDR3 DNA: TGTGCCAGCAGCTTGAAACTAGCGGGGGGTTATGAGCAGTTCTTC.

The CDR3 protein is CASSPQGASGSPLHF. The CDR3 nucleotides are TGTGCCAGCTCACCTCAGGGGGCGAGTGGTTCACCCCTCCACTTT. The chain is built from TRBV18 and TRBJ1-6; 8 positions agree with TRBD1. Germline values: CDR1 KGHSH, CDR2 LQKENI. The V gene end was trimmed by 3 bases and the J gene end by 9 bases; junction bases not matched to a gene: 7. This CDR3 contains 15 residues.

V usage is TRBV15 and J usage is TRBJ1-1; D may be TRBD1 (5 bases). V was pared by 2 bases and J by 8 bases, with 9 bases between. The CDR3 consists of 12 residues. Germline CDR1 LNHNV, CDR2 YYDKDF (reference sequence). In nucleotides, the CDR3 is TGTGCCACCAGCAGACAGGGTCGCGAAGCTTTCTTT. Translated: CATSRQGREAFF.